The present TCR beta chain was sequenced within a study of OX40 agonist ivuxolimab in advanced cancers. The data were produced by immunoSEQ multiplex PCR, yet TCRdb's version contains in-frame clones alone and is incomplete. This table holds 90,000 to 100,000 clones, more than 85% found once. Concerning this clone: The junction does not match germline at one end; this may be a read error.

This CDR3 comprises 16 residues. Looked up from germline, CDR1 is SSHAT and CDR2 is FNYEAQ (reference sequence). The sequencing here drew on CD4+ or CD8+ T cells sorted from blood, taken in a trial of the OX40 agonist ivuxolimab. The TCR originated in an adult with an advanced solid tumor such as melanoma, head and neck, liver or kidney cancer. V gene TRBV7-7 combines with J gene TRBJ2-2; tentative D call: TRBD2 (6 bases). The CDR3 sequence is CASSLDGRMGTGELFF. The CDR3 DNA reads TGTGCTAGCAGCTTAGACGGGAGAATGGGCACCGGGGAGCTGTTTTTT.